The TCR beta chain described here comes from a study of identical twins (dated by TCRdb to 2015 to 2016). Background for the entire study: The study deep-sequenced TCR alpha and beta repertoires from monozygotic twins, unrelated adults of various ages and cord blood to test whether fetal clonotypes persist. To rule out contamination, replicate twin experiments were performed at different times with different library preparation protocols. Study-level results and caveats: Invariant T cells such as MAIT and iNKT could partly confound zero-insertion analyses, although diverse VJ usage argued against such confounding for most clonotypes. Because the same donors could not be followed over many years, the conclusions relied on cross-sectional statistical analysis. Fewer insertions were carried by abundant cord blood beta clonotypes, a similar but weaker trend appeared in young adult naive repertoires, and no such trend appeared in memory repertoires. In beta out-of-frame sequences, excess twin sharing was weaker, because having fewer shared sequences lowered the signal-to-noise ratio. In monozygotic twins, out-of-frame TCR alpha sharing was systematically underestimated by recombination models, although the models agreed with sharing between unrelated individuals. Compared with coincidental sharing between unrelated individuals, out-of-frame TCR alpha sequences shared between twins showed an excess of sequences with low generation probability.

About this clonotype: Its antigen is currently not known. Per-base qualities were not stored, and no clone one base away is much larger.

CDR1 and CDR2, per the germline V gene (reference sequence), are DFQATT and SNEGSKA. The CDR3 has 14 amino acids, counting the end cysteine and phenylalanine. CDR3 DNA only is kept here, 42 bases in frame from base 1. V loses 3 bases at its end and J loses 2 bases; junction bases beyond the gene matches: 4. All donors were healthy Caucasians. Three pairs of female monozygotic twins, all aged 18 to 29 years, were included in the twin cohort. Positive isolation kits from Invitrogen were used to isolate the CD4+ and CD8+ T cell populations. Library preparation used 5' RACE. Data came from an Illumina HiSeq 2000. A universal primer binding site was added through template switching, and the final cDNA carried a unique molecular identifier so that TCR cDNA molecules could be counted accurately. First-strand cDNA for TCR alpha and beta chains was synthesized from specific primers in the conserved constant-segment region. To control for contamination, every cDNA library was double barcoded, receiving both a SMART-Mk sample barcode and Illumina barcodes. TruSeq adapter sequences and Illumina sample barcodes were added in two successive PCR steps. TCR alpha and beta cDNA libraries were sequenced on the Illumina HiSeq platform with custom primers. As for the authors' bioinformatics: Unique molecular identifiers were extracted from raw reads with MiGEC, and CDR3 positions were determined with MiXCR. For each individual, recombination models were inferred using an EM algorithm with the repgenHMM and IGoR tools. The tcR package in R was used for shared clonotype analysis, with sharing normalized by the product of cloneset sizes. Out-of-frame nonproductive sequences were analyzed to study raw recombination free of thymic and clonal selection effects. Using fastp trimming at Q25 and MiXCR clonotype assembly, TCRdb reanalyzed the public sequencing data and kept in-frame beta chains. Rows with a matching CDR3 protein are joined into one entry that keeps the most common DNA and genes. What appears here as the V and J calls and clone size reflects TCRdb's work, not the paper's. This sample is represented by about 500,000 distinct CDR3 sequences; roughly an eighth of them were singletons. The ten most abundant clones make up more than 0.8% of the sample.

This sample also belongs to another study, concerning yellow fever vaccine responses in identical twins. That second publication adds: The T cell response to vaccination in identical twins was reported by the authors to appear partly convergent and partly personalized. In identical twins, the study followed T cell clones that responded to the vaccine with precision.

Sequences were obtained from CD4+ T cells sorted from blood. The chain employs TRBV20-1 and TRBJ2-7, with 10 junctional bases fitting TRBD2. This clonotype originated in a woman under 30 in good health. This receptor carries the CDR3 CSARPLAGAYEQYF. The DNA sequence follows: TGCAGTGCTAGGCCCCTAGCGGGAGCCTACGAGCAGTACTTC.